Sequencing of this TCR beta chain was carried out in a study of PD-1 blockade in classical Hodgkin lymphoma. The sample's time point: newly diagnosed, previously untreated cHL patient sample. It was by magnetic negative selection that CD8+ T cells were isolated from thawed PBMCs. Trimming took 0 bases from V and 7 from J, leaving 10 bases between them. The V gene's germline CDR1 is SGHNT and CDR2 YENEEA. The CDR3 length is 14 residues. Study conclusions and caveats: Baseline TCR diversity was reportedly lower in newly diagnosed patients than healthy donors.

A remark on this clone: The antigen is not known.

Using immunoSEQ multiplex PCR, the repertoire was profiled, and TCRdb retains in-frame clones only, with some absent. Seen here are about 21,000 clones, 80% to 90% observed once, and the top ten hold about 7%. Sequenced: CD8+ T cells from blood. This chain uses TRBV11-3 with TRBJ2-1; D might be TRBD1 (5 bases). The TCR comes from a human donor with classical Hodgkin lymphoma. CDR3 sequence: CASSLDYGANEQFF. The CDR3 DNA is TGTGCCAGCAGCTTAGATTATGGGGCGAATGAGCAGTTCTTC.